This paragraph reports one T cell receptor beta chain. Its antigen is undetermined. This entry belongs to a study of radiation and T cells in renal cell carcinoma. Treatment indicated: 15 Gy SBRT to primary tumor, nephrectomy 4 weeks later. The assay was immunoSEQ multiplex PCR, and TCRdb's table has in-frame clones only and misses some. Of under 20,000 clones in the sample, approximately 60% were seen once. V shed 4 bases and J 5 bases; nucleotides not matched to a gene: 2. The CDR3 contains 14 residues. Germline lookup yields CDR1 SNHLY and CDR2 FYNNEI. Regarding the study as a whole: Dominant CDR3 motifs were more common in irradiated tumors than controls.

The sample in question was tumor tissue, obtained from a patient whose treatment included radiotherapy and nephrectomy. This TCR was recovered from a woman between 65 and 79 years old with renal cell carcinoma. The chain combines TRBV2 with TRBJ1-4, with 9 positions matching TRBD1. The CDR3 DNA reads as TGTGCCAGCAGTGCGACAGGGGGGAATGAAAAACTGTTTTTT. Translating it yields CASSATGGNEKLFF.